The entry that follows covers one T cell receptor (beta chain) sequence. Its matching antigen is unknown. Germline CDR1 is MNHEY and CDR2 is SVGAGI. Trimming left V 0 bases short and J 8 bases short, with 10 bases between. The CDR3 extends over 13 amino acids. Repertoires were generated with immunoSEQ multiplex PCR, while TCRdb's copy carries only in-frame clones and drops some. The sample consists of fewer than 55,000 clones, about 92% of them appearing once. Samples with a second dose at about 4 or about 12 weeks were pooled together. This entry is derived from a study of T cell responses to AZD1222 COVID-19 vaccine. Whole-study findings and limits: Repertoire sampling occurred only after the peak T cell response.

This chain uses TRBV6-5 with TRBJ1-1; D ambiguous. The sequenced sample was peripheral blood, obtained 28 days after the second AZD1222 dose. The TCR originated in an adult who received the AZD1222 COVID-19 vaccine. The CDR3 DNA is TGTGCCAGCAGTTACTCGACCCGCCGAGAAGCTTTCTTT. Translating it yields CASSYSTRREAFF.